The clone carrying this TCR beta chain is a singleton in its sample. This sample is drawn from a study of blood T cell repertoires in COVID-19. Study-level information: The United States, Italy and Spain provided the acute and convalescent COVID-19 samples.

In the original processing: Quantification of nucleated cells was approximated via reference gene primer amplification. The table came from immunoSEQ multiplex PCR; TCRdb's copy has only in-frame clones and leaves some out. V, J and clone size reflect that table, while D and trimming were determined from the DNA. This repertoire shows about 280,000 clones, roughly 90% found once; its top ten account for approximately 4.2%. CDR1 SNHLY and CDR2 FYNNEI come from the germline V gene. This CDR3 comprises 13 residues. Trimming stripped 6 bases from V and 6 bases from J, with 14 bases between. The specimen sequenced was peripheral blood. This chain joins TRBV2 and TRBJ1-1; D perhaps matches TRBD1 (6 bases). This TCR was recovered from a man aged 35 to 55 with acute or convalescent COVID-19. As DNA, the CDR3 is TGTGCCAGCAGGCCCGCCGGGACACCTGAAGCTTTCTTT. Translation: CASRPAGTPEAFF.